This TCR beta chain was identified in a study of shared clonotypes between healthy human individuals. Samples underwent the assay at deep level. Clones were read by immunoSEQ multiplex PCR, and TCRdb kept only the in-frame ones, dropping some. The sample shows fewer than 700,000 clones, around 76% of them seen only once. As regards this clone: The germline gene is not matched at one end of the junction; a read error may be the cause. Additional DNA sequences in this sample encode the identical CDR3.

The source of this sequence is a woman aged 40 to 50 in good health. Some clones in this sample may be carry-over from other donors' samples. Sequences were obtained from PBMCs.

In nucleotides, the CDR3 is TGTGCCAGCAGCTTAGGCAGGGCCGGCACTGAAGCTTTCTTC. This sequence encodes CASSLGRAGTEAFF. The chain couples TRBV13 to TRBJ1-1, with D possibly TRBD1 on 5 matching bases. The CDR3 has 14 amino acids. Looked up from germline, CDR1 is PRHDT and CDR2 is FYEKMQ (reference sequence).